The 3 T cell receptor beta chains presented below share a single source sample, sequenced in a study of blood T cell repertoires in COVID-19. Profiling relied on immunoSEQ multiplex PCR, and the TCRdb table lists in-frame clones only, not all of them. The sample comprises some 310,000 clones, almost 90% of which are singletons, and 2.5% to 3% rests with the top ten. Input material: peripheral blood. The receptors shown here come from a woman in her twenties or thirties with COVID-19, enrolled during active disease.

This rearrangement joins TRBV5-1 to TRBJ2-2, with D uncertain. The CDR3 loop spans 15 amino acids. Germline V gene data show CDR1 as SGHRS and CDR2 as YFSETQ. Trimming removed 2 bases at V and 0 bases at J, with 8 bases between. Here the CDR3 reads CASSFRLSNTGELFF. The DNA of the CDR3 is TGCGCCAGCAGCTTCAGACTCTCGAACACCGGGGAGCTGTTTTTT. Variable domain in full (rest from reference TRBV5-1 and TRBJ2-2): KAGVTQTPRYLIKTRGQQVTLSCSPISGHRSVSWYQQTPGQGLQFLFEYFSETQRNKGNFPGRFSGRQFSNSRSEMNVSTLELGDSALYLCASSFRLSNTGELFFGEGSRLTVL.

The chain couples TRBV18 to TRBJ1-1; possible D gene TRBD1, 6 bases. The V end lost 6 bases, the J end lost 2 bases, and 16 bases lay between the germline ends. The CDR3 is 15 amino acids. The germline V gene has CDR1 KGHSH and CDR2 LQKENI. The CDR3 nucleotides read TGTGCCAGCTCCCCGAGGCAGGGGACCAACACTGAAGCTTTCTTT. Translating gives CASSPRQGTNTEAFF.

The chain links TRBV27 to TRBJ2-1; 11 nucleotides align to TRBD2. The CDR3 sequence is 13 residues long. Losses at the gene ends were 2 bases for V and 9 bases for J; bases not matched to a gene: 0. Germline CDR1 and CDR2: MNHEY and SMNVEV (reference sequence). The CDR3 protein is CASSLLAGGEQFF. CDR3 in DNA: TGTGCCAGCAGTTTACTAGCGGGAGGTGAGCAGTTCTTC.